The rows below give T cell receptor beta chains drawn from one sample of a study of T-cell reconstitution after alpha-beta-depleted transplantation in children. A single record per CDR3 protein comes from TCRdb applying MiXCR to the PCR reads. The top ten clones hold roughly 23% of a sample with about 110,000 distinct CDR3 sequences, 5.5% to 6.5% of them seen once. Sequencing was performed on PBMCs, mostly from graft donor cells, taken 360 days after TCRalphabeta/CD19-depleted stem cell transplant. All receptors come from a male patient between 2 and 10 years old who had a stem cell transplant for acute lymphoblastic leukemia, so the T cells may come from the graft donor. Both conserved end residues are trimmed from each CDR3.

j_call cdr3_length v_call cdr3_aa
TRBJ1-2 11 TRBV7-2 ASSFITNYGYT
TRBJ2-7 13 TRBV20-1 SATRMDRSSYEQY
TRBJ1-2 15 TRBV10-3 AISESVIQGSHYGYT
TRBJ2-7 16 TRBV28 ASSLSYHGGTASYEQY
TRBJ1-3 11 TRBV20-1 SARDRAGNTIY
TRBJ2-1 14 TRBV7-8 ASSPLGGSWGNEQF
TRBJ2-3 12 TRBV28 ASGERGGTDTQY
TRBJ1-2 11 TRBV3-1 ASSQRQGNGYT
TRBJ2-6 14 TRBV12-3/TRBV12-4 ASSSRYQAGANVLT
TRBJ2-7 10 TRBV4-2 ASSQDRYDQY
TRBJ1-2 13 TRBV18 ASSPPAAANYGYT
TRBJ2-1 13 TRBV27 ASSLLGEPHNEQF
TRBJ1-1 11 TRBV6-6 ASSYGYYTEAF
TRBJ2-5 10 TRBV27 ASSFPGRTQY
TRBJ2-2 15 TRBV9 ASSVSLNRTNTGELF
TRBJ2-7 13 TRBV7-9 ASSLVRGRSYEQY
TRBJ2-1 15 TRBV12-5 ASGGTSGGSSYNEQF
TRBJ1-6 13 TRBV20-1 SASTSSQDNSPLH